Included here is one T cell receptor (beta chain) sequence, with context. Its antigen is not known. V shed 4 bases and J shed 5 bases, with 11 bases lying between them. The CDR3 contains 13 residues. Germline CDR1 SGHTA, CDR2 FQGNSA. This record belongs to a study of shared clonotypes between healthy human individuals. Whole-study results and caveats: Enrolling few donors narrowed the genetic and exposure-history diversity that was represented.

Every donor was a Caucasian adult from Nashville, Tennessee. Per the authors' pipeline: Filtering differed for immunoSEQ, which gave only junction sequences without quality scores. Produced via immunoSEQ multiplex PCR; TCRdb's table is partial and in-frame only. V, J and clone size are taken as reported in that table, and D and trimming were inferred from the DNA itself. This table holds roughly 480,000 clones, roughly 78% found once. Sequenced sample: PBMCs. The J gene is TRBJ1-2, the V gene TRBV7-2; possibly TRBD1 for D (5 bases). This TCR was recovered from a middle-aged woman in good health. Some clones in this sample may be carry-over from other donors' samples. The CDR3, as DNA: TGTGCCAGCAGCTACGGGACCTCATATGGCTACACCTTC. Translation: CASSYGTSYGYTF.